This TCR beta chain was retrieved from a study of shared clonotypes between healthy human individuals. Across the whole study: Per donor, CD8 memory used one plate, CD8 naive used two, CD4 memory used three and CD4 naive used three.

Every one of the donors was a Caucasian adult that lived in Nashville, Tennessee. Negatively enriched CD4+ T cells were divided by CD45RA into naive and memory. Points on this clone: The antigen is unknown.

The V gene's germline CDR1 is SGHRS and CDR2 YFSETQ. The CDR3 has 16 amino acids. Losses at the gene ends were 3 bases for V and 6 bases for J; bases not matched to a gene: 3. Overall study findings and caveats: Memory subsets generally showed lower estimated richness than naive subsets.

Libraries were prepared by immunoSEQ multiplex PCR; TCRdb keeps only in-frame clonotypes and omits some of them. The sample has approximately 2.1 million clones; about 92% are singletons. The chain combines TRBV5-1 with TRBJ2-1; 16 bases map to TRBD2. Sequencing input: naive CD4+ T cells from PBMCs. Subset: CD45RA+ positively selected. The TCR was taken from a man between 18 and 29 years old in good health. Some clones in this sample may be carry-over from other donors' samples. This CDR3 reads CASSSGTSGRGNEQFF. For the CDR3, the DNA is TGCGCCAGCAGCTCGGGGACTAGCGGGAGGGGCAATGAGCAGTTCTTC.